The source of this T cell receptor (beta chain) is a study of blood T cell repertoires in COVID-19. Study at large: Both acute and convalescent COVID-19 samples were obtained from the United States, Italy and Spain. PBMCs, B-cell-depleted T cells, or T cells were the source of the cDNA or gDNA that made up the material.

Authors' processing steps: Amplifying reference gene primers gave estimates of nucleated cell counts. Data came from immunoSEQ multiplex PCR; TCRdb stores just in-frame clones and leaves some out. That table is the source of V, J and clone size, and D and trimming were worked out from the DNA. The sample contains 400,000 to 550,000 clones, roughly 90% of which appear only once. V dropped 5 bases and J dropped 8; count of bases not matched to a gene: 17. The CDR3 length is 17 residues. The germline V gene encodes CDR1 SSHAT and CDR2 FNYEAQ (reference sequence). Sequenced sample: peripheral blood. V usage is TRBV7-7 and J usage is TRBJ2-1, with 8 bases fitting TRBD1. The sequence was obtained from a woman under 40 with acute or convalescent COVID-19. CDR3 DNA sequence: TGTGCCAGCAGCCCAGGGCCAGGACAGGGCGGTATAGATGAGCAGTTCTTC. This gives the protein CASSPGPGQGGIDEQFF.